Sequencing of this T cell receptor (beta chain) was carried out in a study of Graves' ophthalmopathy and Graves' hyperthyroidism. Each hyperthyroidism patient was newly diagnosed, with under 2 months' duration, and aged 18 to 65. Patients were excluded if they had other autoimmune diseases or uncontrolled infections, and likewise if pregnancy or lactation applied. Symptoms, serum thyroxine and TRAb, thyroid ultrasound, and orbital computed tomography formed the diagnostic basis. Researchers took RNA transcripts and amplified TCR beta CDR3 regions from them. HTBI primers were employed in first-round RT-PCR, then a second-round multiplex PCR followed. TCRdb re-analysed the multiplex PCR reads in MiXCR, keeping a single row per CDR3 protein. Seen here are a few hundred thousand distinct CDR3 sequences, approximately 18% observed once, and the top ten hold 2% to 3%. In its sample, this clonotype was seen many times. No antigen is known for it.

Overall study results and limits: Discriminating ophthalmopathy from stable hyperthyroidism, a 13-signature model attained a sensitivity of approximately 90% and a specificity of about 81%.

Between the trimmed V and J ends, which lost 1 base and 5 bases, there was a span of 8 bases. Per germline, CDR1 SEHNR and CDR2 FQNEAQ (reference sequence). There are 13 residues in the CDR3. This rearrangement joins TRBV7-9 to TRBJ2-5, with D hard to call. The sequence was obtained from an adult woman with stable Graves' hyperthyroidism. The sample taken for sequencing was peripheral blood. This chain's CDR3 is CASSLVPGETQYF. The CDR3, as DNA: TGTGCCAGCAGCTTAGTCCCCGGGGAGACCCAGTACTTC.